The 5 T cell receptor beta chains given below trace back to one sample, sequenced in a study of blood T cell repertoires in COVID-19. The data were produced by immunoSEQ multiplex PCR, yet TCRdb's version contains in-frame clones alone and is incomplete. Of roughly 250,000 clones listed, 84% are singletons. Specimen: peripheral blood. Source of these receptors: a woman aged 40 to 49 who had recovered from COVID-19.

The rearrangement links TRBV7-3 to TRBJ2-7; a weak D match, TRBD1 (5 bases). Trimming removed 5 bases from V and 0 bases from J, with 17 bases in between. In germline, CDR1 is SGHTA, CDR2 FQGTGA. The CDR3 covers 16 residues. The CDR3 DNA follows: TGTGCCAGCAGCCCTGGAAGGGGCTTCAGCTCCTACGAGCAGTACTTC. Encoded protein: CASSPGRGFSSYEQYF.

CDR3 sequence reads: CASAGTGGSPLHF. The CDR3, as DNA: TGTGCCAGCGCCGGGACAGGGGGATCACCCCTCCACTTT. The rearrangement joins TRBV19 to TRBJ1-6, with 11 bases matching TRBD1. Germline CDR1 reads LNHDA; CDR2 reads SQIVND (reference sequence). V gave up 9 bases and J gave up 10 bases; unmatched junction bases: 5. CDR3 length: 13 residues.

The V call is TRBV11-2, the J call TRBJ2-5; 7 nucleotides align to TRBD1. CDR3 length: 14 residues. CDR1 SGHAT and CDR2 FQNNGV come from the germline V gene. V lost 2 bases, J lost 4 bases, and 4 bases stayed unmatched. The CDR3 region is CASSLTGVVETQYF. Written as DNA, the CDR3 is TGTGCCAGCAGCTTAACAGGGGTGGTAGAGACCCAGTACTTC.

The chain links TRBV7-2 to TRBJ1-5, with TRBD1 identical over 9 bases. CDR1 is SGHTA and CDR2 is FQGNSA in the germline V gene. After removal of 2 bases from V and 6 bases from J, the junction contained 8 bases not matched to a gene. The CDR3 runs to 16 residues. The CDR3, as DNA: TGTGCCAGCAGCTTATCATTTAGGACAGGGGTTCAGCCCCAGCATTTT. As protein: CASSLSFRTGVQPQHF.

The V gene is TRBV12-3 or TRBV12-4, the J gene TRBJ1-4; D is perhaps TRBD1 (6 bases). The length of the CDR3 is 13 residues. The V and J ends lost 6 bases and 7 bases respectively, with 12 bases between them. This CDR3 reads CASSSRGGEKLFF. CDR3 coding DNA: TGTGCCAGCAGCAGCAGGGGCGGTGAAAAACTGTTTTTT.